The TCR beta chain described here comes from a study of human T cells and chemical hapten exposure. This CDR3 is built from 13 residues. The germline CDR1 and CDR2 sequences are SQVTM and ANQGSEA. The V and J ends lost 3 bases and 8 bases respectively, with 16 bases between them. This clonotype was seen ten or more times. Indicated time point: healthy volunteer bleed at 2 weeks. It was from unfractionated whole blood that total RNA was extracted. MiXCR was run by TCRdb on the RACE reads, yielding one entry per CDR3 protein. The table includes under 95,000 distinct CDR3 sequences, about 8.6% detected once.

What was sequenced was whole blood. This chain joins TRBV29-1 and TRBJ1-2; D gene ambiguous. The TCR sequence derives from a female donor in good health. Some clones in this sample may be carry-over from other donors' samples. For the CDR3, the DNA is TGCAGCGTTGATGTCCAGTCCCGGTGGGGCTACACCTTC. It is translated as CSVDVQSRWGYTF.